These 8 T cell receptor beta chains came from one sample sequenced in a study of shared clonotypes between healthy human individuals (dated by TCRdb to 2018 to 2020). Receptor libraries were prepared by the immunoSEQ multiplex PCR assay. TCRdb took this table from immuneACCESS and kept in-frame rearrangements with V and J called. Such tables lack part of the clones; where checked against another copy, unresolved V genes explain under half of the gap, and the rest is unexplained. This sample has more than 2,000,000 clones in its table, and around 90% of those were observed once. About 0.13% of the sample belongs to the ten largest clones. Sequencing was done on a sample of naive CD4+ T cells sorted from blood. Explained via the paper, the cell subset or site label denotes: CD45RA+ positively selected. The receptor source for this set is a young man in good health.

This chain connects TRBV6-1 to TRBJ2-3, with D perhaps being TRBD1 or TRBD2 (6 bases each). Germline CDR1 reads MNHNS; CDR2 reads SASEGT. This CDR3 has 13 amino acids. V was cut by 11 bases and J by 7 bases, with 19 bases left in between. The CDR3 protein is CAAGQSTRNTQYF. DNA for the CDR3: TGTGCCGCGGGACAATCAACCCGAAATACGCAGTATTTT.

A single count supports this clone. The chain uses TRBV27 and TRBJ1-1; D may be TRBD1 (5 bases). This CDR3 spans 15 amino acids. Looked up from germline, CDR1 is MNHEY and CDR2 is SMNVEV (reference sequence). With 6 bases removed from V and 1 base from J, the gap between germline ends came to 15 bases. The CDR3 DNA reads as TGTGCCAGCAGGCCGGCGGGACCCTCGAACACTGAAGCTTTCTTT. Translated: CASRPAGPSNTEAFF.

This clone appeared a few times. The gene calls are TRBV11-2 and TRBJ1-6; TRBD1 aligns across 7 bases. The CDR3 is 12 residues long. Trimming took 5 bases from V and 15 from J; bases not matched to a gene: 7. Germline loops: CDR1 SGHAT, CDR2 FQNNGV. The CDR3 loop is CASSRDSSGLHF. The CDR3 DNA reads as TGTGCCAGCAGCCGGGACAGTTCAGGCCTCCACTTT. The whole variable domain, filled in from reference TRBV11-2 and TRBJ1-6, reads EAGVAQSPRYKIIEKRQSVAFWCNPISGHATLYWYQQILGQGPKLLIQFQNNGVVDDSQLPKDRFSAERLKGVDSTLKIQPAKLEDSAVYLCASSRDSSGLHFGNGTRLTVT.

The V and J genes are TRBV7-2 and TRBJ2-5, with D hard to call. V dropped 5 bases and J dropped 4 bases, with 17 bases sitting between them. Germline V gene sequence: CDR1 SGHTA, CDR2 FQGNSA. The CDR3 runs to 15 residues. CDR3 sequence (DNA): TGTGCCAGCAGCCCCCAGCGACTCCCGGCAGAGACCCAGTACTTC. Its translation: CASSPQRLPAETQYF.

The V call is TRBV6-5, the J call TRBJ2-3, with TRBD1 matching 7 bases. From germline, CDR1 is MNHEY and CDR2 SVGAGI. The CDR3 sequence is 15 residues long. With 6 bases clipped from V and 1 base from J, the junction kept 7 bases outside the gene matches. CDR3: CASRKQGWGTDTQYF. The CDR3 bases are TGTGCCAGCAGGAAACAGGGGTGGGGCACAGATACGCAGTATTTT.

DNA for the CDR3: TGTGCCAGCATCCTGCCCGGGAGGACAAGTGAAGCTTTCTTT. Its translation: CASILPGRTSEAFF. The chain has TRBV27 and TRBJ1-1, with a weak D call TRBD1 (5 bases). Germline values: CDR1 MNHEY, CDR2 SMNVEV (reference sequence). The V gene lost 7 bases and the J gene lost 7 bases, with 19 bases spanning the gap. The CDR3 loop spans 14 amino acids.

V gene TRBV30 combines with J gene TRBJ2-1; D ambiguous. This CDR3 contains 13 residues. The V end lost 7 bases, the J end lost 2 bases, and 12 bases lay between the germline ends. The germline CDR1 and CDR2 sequences are GTSNPN and SVGIG (reference sequence). CDR3 coding DNA: TGTGCCTTTGATGCGAGGCCCTACAATGAGCAGTTCTTC. Its translation is CAFDARPYNEQFF.

Regarding this clone: The same CDR3 also results from other DNA sequences found in this sample. The chain links TRBV29-1 to TRBJ2-7; 9 bases match TRBD1. This CDR3 has 12 residues. V gave up 6 bases and J gave up 4 bases; unmatched junction bases: 4. CDR1 and CDR2 (germline): SQVTM, ANQGSEA. Written as DNA, the CDR3 is TGCAGCGTGGAGACAGGGGGTTACGAGCAGTACTTC. It translates to CSVETGGYEQYF.